This T cell receptor (beta chain) is drawn from a study of glioma-infiltrating T cells. Notes on the study in general: Tissue-blood divergence was below expectation in non-neoplastic patients, above in gliomas. Tissue and blood shared very few CDR3 sequences.

Using RNA template, CDR3s of TCR alpha and beta were amplified with iRepertoire arm-PCR. Input was roughly 95-450 ng of tissue mRNA or PBMC total RNA. One entry per CDR3 protein, called by TCRdb with MiXCR from the multiplex PCR reads. Of 100,000 to 150,000 distinct CDR3 sequences listed, approximately 26% were seen once; the top ten hold approximately 26%. This clonotype appeared many times. Its antigen is not identified. Germline lookup yields CDR1 MGHRA and CDR2 YSYEKL. Trimming shortened V by 0 bases and J by 2 bases, and 15 bases separated the two germline ends. The CDR3 consists of 17 residues. The sample taken for sequencing was glioma tissue, nonneoplastic brain tissue, or PBMCs (not recorded which). V gene TRBV4-1 combines with J gene TRBJ2-3; D uncertain. The source is a human donor with low-grade glioma or glioblastoma, undergoing nonglioma brain surgery, or in good health (not recorded which). The CDR3 protein is CASSQDDMTINTDTQYF. CDR3 nucleotides: TGCGCCAGCAGCCAAGATGACATGACAATTAACACAGATACGCAGTATTTT.